This T cell receptor (beta chain) derives from a study of T cell changes during pregnancy in multiple sclerosis (dated by TCRdb to the late 2010s). Regarding the study in general: In women with multiple sclerosis, the researchers looked at how the T cell repertoire shifted as pregnancy progressed.

Library construction relied on the immunoSEQ multiplex PCR assay. This immuneACCESS table, as held by TCRdb, lists in-frame sequences with V and J called but not all clones. Of the missing ones, under half trace to an unresolved V gene in checked studies; the others have no known cause. The sample includes some 69,000 clones, with around nine tenths observed a single time. Together, the top ten hold over 2% of the sample. As regards this clone: There is no known antigen for this receptor. Base qualities were left out, and no much larger clone turns up one base away.

The CDR3 covers 12 residues, taking in both the cysteine and the phenylalanine. Only the CDR3 region is kept as DNA, spanning 36 bases read in frame from base 1. Based on the germline V gene, the CDR1 and CDR2 sequences are MGHDK and SYGVNS. Trimming takes 5 bases off V and 10 bases off J; junction bases not matched to a gene: 4. Here the chain combines TRBV25-1 and TRBJ2-1, with TRBD2 matching 8 junction bases. The clonotype comes from a female donor in good health, enrolled as a control in a pregnancy study. Here the sequenced sample was peripheral blood, taken in the second trimester of pregnancy. The CDR3 loop reads CASSPPSGEQFF. The DNA sequence follows: TGTGCCAGCAGTCCCCCTAGCGGGGAGCAGTTCTTC.